This T cell receptor beta chain was documented in a study of T-cell reconstitution after alpha-beta-depleted transplantation in children. The library targeted TCRbeta and was prepared with unique molecular identifiers. One entry per CDR3 protein, called by TCRdb with MiXCR from the PCR reads. The sample holds approximately 640,000 distinct CDR3 sequences, 16% seen once. With 3 bases removed from V and 4 bases from J, the gap between germline ends came to 22 bases. The CDR3 spans 17 residues. CDR1 and CDR2 (germline): DFQATT, SNEGSKA (reference sequence). For this clonotype: Given a much more abundant clone one base away, this may be a read error.

This chain connects TRBV20-1 to TRBJ1-5; possible D gene TRBD1, 6 bases. This clonotype originated in a human donor who donated a stem cell graft to a child with acute myeloid leukemia. Sequencing was performed on PBMCs from the stem cell graft donor, taken from the stem cell graft. CDR3 in amino acids: CSASEPSQGHSNQPQHF. The CDR3, as DNA: TGCAGTGCTAGTGAACCATCCCAGGGACACTCTAATCAGCCCCAGCATTTT.